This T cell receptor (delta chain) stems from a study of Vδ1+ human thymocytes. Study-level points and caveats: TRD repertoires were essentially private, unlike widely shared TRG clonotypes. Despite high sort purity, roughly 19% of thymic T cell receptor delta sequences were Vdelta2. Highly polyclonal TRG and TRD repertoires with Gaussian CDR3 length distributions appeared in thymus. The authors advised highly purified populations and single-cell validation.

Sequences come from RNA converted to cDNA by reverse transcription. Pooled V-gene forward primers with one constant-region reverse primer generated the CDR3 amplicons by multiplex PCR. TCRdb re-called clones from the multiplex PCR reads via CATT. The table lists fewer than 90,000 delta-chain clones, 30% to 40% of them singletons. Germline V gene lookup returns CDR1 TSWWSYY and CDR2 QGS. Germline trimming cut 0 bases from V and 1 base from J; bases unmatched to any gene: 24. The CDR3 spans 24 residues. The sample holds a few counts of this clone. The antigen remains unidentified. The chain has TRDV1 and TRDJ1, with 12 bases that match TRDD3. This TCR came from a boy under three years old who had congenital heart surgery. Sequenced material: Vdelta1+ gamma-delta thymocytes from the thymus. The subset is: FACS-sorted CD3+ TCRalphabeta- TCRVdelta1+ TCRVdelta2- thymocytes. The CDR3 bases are TGTGCTCTTGGGGAACTAGTTCCTACGATGGCCTTACTACTGGGGGATACATGCACCGATAAACTCATCTTT. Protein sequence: CALGELVPTMALLLGDTCTDKLIF.